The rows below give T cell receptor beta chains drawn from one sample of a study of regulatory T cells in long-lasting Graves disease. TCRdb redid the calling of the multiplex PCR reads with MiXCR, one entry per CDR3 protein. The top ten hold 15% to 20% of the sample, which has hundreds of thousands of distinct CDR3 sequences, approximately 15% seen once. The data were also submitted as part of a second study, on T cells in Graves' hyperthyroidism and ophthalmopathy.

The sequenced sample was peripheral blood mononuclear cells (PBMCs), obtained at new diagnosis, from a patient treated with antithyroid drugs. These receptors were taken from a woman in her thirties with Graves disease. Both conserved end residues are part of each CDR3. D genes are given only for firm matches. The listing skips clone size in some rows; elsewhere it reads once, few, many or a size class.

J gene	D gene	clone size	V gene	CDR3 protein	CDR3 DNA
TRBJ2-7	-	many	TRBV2	CASSELTLQRSSYEQYF	TGTGCCAGCAGCGAGCTTACCCTACAGCGGAGCTCCTACGAGCAGTACTTC
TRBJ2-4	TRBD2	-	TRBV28	CASSSARKREGQTRAAKNIQYF	TGTGCCAGCAGTTCGGCCCGTAAGCGGGAGGGACAAACCCGGGCAGCCAAAAACATTCAGTACTTC
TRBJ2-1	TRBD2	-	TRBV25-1	CASSTLGGRSDYEQFF	TGTGCCAGCAGTACCCTCGGCGGGAGGTCTGATTATGAGCAGTTCTTC
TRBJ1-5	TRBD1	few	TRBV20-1	CSARDSGTGAYSNQPQHF	TGCAGTGCTAGAGATTCCGGGACAGGGGCCTATAGCAATCAGCCCCAGCATTTT
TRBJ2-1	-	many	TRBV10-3	CAISESADNEQFF	TGTGCCATCAGTGAGTCGGCGGACAATGAGCAGTTCTTC
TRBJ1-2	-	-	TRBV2	CASSSGQSRRYTF	TGTGCCAGCAGTTCCGGACAGAGTAGGAGGTACACCTTC
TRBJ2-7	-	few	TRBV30	CAWSDCRTRSPAGPSYEQYF	TGTGCCTGGAGTGATTGCCGCACCCGAAGTCCGGCGGGACCTAGCTACGAGCAGTACTTC
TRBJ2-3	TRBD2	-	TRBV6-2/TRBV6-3	CASSELGLAGGLRDTQYF	TGTGCCAGCAGTGAATTGGGACTAGCGGGAGGGTTACGGGATACGCAGTATTTT
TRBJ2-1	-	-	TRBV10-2	CASQSSTNEQFF	TGCGCCAGCCAATCTAGCACCAATGAGCAGTTCTTC
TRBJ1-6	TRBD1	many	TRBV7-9	CASSSRQGANSPLHF	TGTGCCAGCAGCTCCCGTCAGGGGGCGAATTCACCCCTCCACTTT
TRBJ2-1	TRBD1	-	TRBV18	CASSPPRTGINEQFF	TGTGCCAGCTCACCACCTAGGACAGGGATCAATGAGCAGTTCTTC
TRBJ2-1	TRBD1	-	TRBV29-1	CSVEDRAGGDGQFF	TGCAGCGTTGAAGATCGGGCAGGGGGAGATGGGCAGTTCTTC
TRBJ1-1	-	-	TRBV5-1	CASSTDGGTEAFF	TGCGCCAGCAGCACCGACGGGGGCACTGAAGCTTTCTTT
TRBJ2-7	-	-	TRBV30	CAWTRGSYEQYF	TGTGCCTGGACACGAGGATCCTACGAGCAGTACTTC
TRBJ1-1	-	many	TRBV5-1	CASSLPSGTNTEAFF	TGCGCCAGCAGCTTACCCTCCGGGACAAACACTGAAGCTTTCTTT
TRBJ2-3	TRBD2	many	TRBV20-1	CSVGRAGTQYF	TGCAGTGTCGGGAGGGCTGGTACGCAGTATTTT
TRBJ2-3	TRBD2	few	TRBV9	CASSVAGTSGSDTQYF	TGTGCCAGCAGCGTAGCCGGGACTAGCGGGAGTGATACGCAGTATTTT
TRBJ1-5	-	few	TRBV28	CASKGKQPQHF	TGTGCCAGTAAGGGTAAACAGCCCCAGCATTTT
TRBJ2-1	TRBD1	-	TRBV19	CASSIREGAVNEQFF	TGTGCCAGTAGTATAAGAGAGGGGGCAGTGAATGAGCAGTTCTTC
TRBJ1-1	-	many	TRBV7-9	CASSLIQGNTEAFF	TGTGCCAGCAGCTTAATCCAGGGTAACACTGAAGCTTTCTTT
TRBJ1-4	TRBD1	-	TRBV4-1	CASSDRTGDEKLFF	TGCGCCAGCAGCGATCGGACAGGGGATGAAAAACTGTTTTTT
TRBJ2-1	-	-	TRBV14	CASSQGIIGTQYNEQFF	TGTGCCAGCAGCCAAGGAATAATCGGGACTCAGTACAATGAGCAGTTCTTC
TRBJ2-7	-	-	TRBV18	CASSRLQGEGSYEQYF	TGTGCCAGCTCCCGTCTTCAGGGGGAGGGATCCTACGAGCAGTACTTC
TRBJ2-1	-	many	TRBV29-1	CSVGGLSYNEQFF	TGCAGCGTTGGAGGACTCTCCTACAATGAGCAGTTCTTC
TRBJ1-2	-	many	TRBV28	CASSSGLRGYTF	TGTGCCAGCAGTTCCGGATTGAGGGGCTACACCTTC
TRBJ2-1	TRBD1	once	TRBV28	CASSLTRGTENEQFF	TGTGCCAGCAGCTTAACCAGGGGGACAGAGAATGAGCAGTTCTTC
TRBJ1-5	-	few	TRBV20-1	CSASFGQSSNQPQHF	TGCAGTGCTAGTTTTGGACAGAGTAGCAATCAGCCCCAGCATTTT
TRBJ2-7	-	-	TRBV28	CAGGSGYYEQYF	TGTGCTGGGGGTAGCGGTTACTACGAGCAGTACTTC
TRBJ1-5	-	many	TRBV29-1	CSVSRGGGNQPQHF	TGCAGCGTTAGTAGAGGGGGTGGCAATCAGCCCCAGCATTTT
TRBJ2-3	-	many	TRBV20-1	CSARDHSAADTQYF	TGCAGTGCTAGAGATCATAGCGCTGCAGATACGCAGTATTTT
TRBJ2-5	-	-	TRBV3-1	CASSQGFRKTQYF	TGTGCCAGCAGCCAAGGGTTCCGGAAGACCCAGTACTTC
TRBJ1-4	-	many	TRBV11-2	CASSPPPGRPNEKLFF	TGTGCCAGCAGTCCTCCCCCGGGACGGCCTAATGAAAAACTGTTTTTT
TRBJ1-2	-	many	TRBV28	CASAAELGYTF	TGTGCCAGTGCCGCGGAGCTTGGCTACACCTTC
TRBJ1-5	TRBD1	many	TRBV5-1	CASSPDRGRGQPQHF	TGCGCCAGCAGCCCGGACAGGGGACGGGGTCAGCCCCAGCATTTT
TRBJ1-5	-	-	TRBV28	CASSFYSNQPRHF	TGTGCCAGCAGTTTTTATAGCAATCAGCCCCGGCATTTT
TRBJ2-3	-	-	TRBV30	CAWSDPDRSTDTQYF	TGTGCCTGGAGCGACCCGGACAGAAGCACAGATACGCAGTATTTT
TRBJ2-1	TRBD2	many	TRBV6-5	CASSFLPSGTSGYNEQFF	TGTGCCAGCAGTTTCCTCCCCTCCGGGACTAGCGGTTACAATGAGCAGTTCTTC